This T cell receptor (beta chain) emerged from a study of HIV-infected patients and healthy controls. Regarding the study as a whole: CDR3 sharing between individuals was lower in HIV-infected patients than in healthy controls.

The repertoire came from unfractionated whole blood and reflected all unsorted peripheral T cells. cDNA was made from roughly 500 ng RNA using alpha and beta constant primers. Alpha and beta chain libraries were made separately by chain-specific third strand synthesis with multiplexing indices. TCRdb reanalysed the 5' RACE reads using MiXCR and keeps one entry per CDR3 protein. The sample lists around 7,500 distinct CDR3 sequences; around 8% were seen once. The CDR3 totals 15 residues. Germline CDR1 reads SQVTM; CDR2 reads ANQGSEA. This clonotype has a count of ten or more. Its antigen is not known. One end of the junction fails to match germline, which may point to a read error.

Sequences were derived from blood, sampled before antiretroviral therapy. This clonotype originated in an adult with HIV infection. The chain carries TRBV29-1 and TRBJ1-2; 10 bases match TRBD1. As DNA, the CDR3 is TGCAGCGTGCTGACCGGGACAGGGGCGCCCCGTGGCGACACCTTC. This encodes CSVLTGTGAPRGDTF.